The 2 T cell receptor beta chains listed next were all sequenced from one sample in a study of blood T cell repertoires in COVID-19. Sequencing was performed with immunoSEQ multiplex PCR; in TCRdb, only in-frame clones are kept and a portion is missing. The table lists about 15,000 clones, roughly three quarters of them singletons. Sample: peripheral blood. All receptors come from a man between 70 and 80 years old with active or convalescent COVID-19.

The chain uses TRBV21-1 and TRBJ2-7; TRBD1 is the table's D call and was not checked against the DNA. TRBV21-1 is an annotated pseudogene. The CDR3 length is 10 residues. In nucleotides, the CDR3 is TGTGCCAGCAGCAAACCCCCACAGTACTTC. It codes for CASSKPPQYF.

The gene calls are TRBV27 and TRBJ2-5, with D perhaps TRBD1 (5 bases). The CDR3 runs to 12 residues. In germline, CDR1 is MNHEY, CDR2 SMNVEV (reference sequence). V lost 7 bases, J lost 7 bases, and 13 bases lay in between. The CDR3 spells CASTEYRGTQYF. The DNA of the CDR3 is TGTGCCAGCACTGAATATAGGGGGACCCAGTACTTC.